Listed below are T cell receptor beta chains from one sample, sequenced in a study of shared clonotypes between healthy human individuals. The method was immunoSEQ multiplex PCR; TCRdb's version includes in-frame clones alone and lacks a portion of them. The sample holds around 1.9 million clones; under 95% are singletons and the top ten take 1.5% to 2%. Sequencing input: naive CD8+ T cells from PBMCs. Every receptor here comes from a man aged 18 to 30 in good health. Some clones in this sample may be carry-over from other donors' samples. The CDR3 runs from the conserved cysteine through the conserved F or W. The D gene is left open where the match is weak. Expanded clones are given a class, and other clones once, few, many or no size at all.

TGTGCCAGCAGTTACTCACTTACAGGGACCTCCTACGAGCAGTACTTC	CASSYSLTGTSYEQYF	TRBV6-5	TRBJ2-7	.	.
TGCAGCGTTGATCAATGGAGCTATGGCTACACCTTC	CSVDQWSYGYTF	TRBV29-1	TRBJ1-2	.	.
TGTGCCAGCAGCTTCATTGAGGGAGTTATCTCCTACGAGCAGTACTTC	CASSFIEGVISYEQYF	TRBV11-2	TRBJ2-7	.	.
TGTGCCAGCAGCGCACATCCTTCGGGCAACTACGAGCAGTACTTC	CASSAHPSGNYEQYF	TRBV9	TRBJ2-7	.	.
TGCAGCGCCCTCGTTCGAGCGGGAGTAACCTACGAGCAGTACTTC	CSALVRAGVTYEQYF	TRBV29-1	TRBJ2-7	.	TRBD2
TGTGCCATCAGTGAGTATCGGAATGAAAAACTGTTTTTT	CAISEYRNEKLFF	TRBV10-3	TRBJ1-4	few	.
TGTGCCAGCAGCGTAGGGAGGGATGAGCAGTTCTTC	CASSVGRDEQFF	TRBV9	TRBJ2-1	few	.
TGTGCCACCAGCAGCGGTTTTGGGGAGACCCAGTACTTC	CATSSGFGETQYF	TRBV15	TRBJ2-5	.	.
TGTGCCAGCAGCTATGCGGCGGGAAACTATGGCTACACCTTC	CASSYAAGNYGYTF	TRBV7-2	TRBJ1-2	.	.
TGTGCCAGCAGCAAAGAATGGCCAGGGAGGGGAAGTGATCAGCCCCAGCATTTT	CASSKEWPGRGSDQPQHF	TRBV21-1	TRBJ1-5	.	.
TGTGCCAGCAGTGAAGCGCTTGGTGGGAGCACAGATACGCAGTATTTT	CASSEALGGSTDTQYF	TRBV2	TRBJ2-3	.	.
TGCGCCAGCAGCCAAGGGATAGCGGGACACTCCTACAATGAGCAGTTCTTC	CASSQGIAGHSYNEQFF	TRBV4-3	TRBJ2-1	.	TRBD2
TGTGCCAGCAGTTTACTAGGTGGGACAGGGGTGGACACTGAAGCTTTCTTT	CASSLLGGTGVDTEAFF	TRBV27	TRBJ1-1	.	TRBD1
TGTGCCAGCAGTCCCGAGACAGGGGGTGTTATGGCCCAGTACTTC	CASSPETGGVMAQYF	TRBV28	TRBJ2-5	once	TRBD1
TGCGCCAGCAGCTTGGGAAAGGAAGCTTTCTTT	CASSLGKEAFF	TRBV5-1	TRBJ1-1	.	.
TGCGCCAGCCAGCCCGACAGGGGCCCCTACAATGAGCAGTTCTTC	CASQPDRGPYNEQFF	TRBV5-1	TRBJ2-1	.	TRBD1
TGTGCCAGCAGTTTATCGCCCCCATATGAGGGCGAGCAGTACTTC	CASSLSPPYEGEQYF	TRBV27	TRBJ2-7	.	.
.	CASSWGSGSRFF	TRBV7-9	TRBJ2-1	.	.
TGTGCCAGCAGTTCCACTAGTTTGAGCTCCTACAATGAGCAGTTCTTC	CASSSTSLSSYNEQFF	TRBV6-5	TRBJ2-1	.	.
TGTGCCAGCAGCCCAAGGGGACTGAGGGCTGATGATACGCAGTATTTT	CASSPRGLRADDTQYF	TRBV28	TRBJ2-3	.	.
TGTGCCAGCAGCCAAGCCGACAGCTACACCGGGGAGCTGTTTTTT	CASSQADSYTGELFF	TRBV4-2	TRBJ2-2	.	.
TGTGCCAGCAGCCGAGAGACAGGGCCGAACACTGAAGCTTTCTTT	CASSRETGPNTEAFF	TRBV7-9	TRBJ1-1	.	TRBD1
TGTGCCAGCAGCCCGAAGGTGGGACAGGGGGCAAACTACGAGCAGTACTTC	CASSPKVGQGANYEQYF	TRBV5-5	TRBJ2-7	.	TRBD1
TGTGCCGCAACGGAGACAGCCTCCTATAATTCACCCCTCCACTTT	CAATETASYNSPLHF	TRBV28	TRBJ1-6	.	.
TGCAGCGCTACCGGGACTAGCGGGAGGAGTAAGTTTAGACCGGGGGGCTACGAGCAGTACTTC	CSATGTSGRSKFRPGGYEQYF	TRBV29-1	TRBJ2-7	.	TRBD2
TGTGCCAGCAGCTTAATGCAAGTGGCGCACTACAATGAGCAGTTCTTC	CASSLMQVAHYNEQFF	TRBV7-9	TRBJ2-1	once	.
TGTGCTAGCGGACCCGGGACAGGGGGGTTCGGGGGCTACACCTTC	CASGPGTGGFGGYTF	TRBV12-5	TRBJ1-2	.	TRBD1
TGTGCCAGCAGTTTATCGGCGGGGGGCGGCTACGAGCAGTACTTC	CASSLSAGGGYEQYF	TRBV27	TRBJ2-7	.	TRBD2
TGTGCCAGCAGCTTAGGGACTAGCGGGAGCATTGGTGAGCAGTTCTTC	CASSLGTSGSIGEQFF	TRBV7-6	TRBJ2-1	.	TRBD2
TGTGCCAGCAGCGTCCTCCGGGGAGGTGGGGAGACCCAGTACTTC	CASSVLRGGGETQYF	TRBV9	TRBJ2-5	.	.
TGTGCCAGCAGTTACTCGACAGGGGCAGAAGACTACGAGCAGTACTTC	CASSYSTGAEDYEQYF	TRBV6-5	TRBJ2-7	.	TRBD1
TGCAGCGTGAGGCGGGCGGAGGGGCGTGGAGACTACGAGCAGTACTTC	CSVRRAEGRGDYEQYF	TRBV29-1	TRBJ2-7	.	.
TGTGCCAGCAGCTCCACTAGCGGGAGGGCCGGGGAGCTGTTTTTT	CASSSTSGRAGELFF	TRBV7-3	TRBJ2-2	.	TRBD2
TGTGCCAGCCACGGACAGGGGAGGATTAATGAAAAACTGTTTTTT	CASHGQGRINEKLFF	TRBV2	TRBJ1-4	.	TRBD1
TGCGCCAGCAGCCAAGAAACGGTTCAAGAGACCCAGTACTTC	CASSQETVQETQYF	TRBV4-1	TRBJ2-5	.	.
TGTGCCAGCAGCTTGGAACCCAGGCCTCAAGAGACCCAGTACTTC	CASSLEPRPQETQYF	TRBV5-4	TRBJ2-5	.	.
TGTGCCAGCAGCTCCAAACAGGGTAGTTATGAAAAACTGTTTTTT	CASSSKQGSYEKLFF	TRBV7-9	TRBJ1-4	.	.
TGTGCCAGCAGCTTAGCTGGGTCTCACGAGCAGTACTTC	CASSLAGSHEQYF	TRBV7-6	TRBJ2-7	.	.
TGTGCCTTGAGCTACCTGAGCTCCTACGAGCAGTACTTC	CALSYLSSYEQYF	TRBV7-2	TRBJ2-7	.	.
TGTGCCAGCAGCAAACTACTCAGCGGGAGGGACACAGATACGCAGTATTTT	CASSKLLSGRDTDTQYF	TRBV7-9	TRBJ2-3	.	TRBD2
TGTGCCAGCAGTGATTATACACCCACCGGGGAGCTGTTTTTT	CASSDYTPTGELFF	TRBV25-1	TRBJ2-2	once	.
TGTGCCAGCAGTTCCCGAGCGGGGGCATCCTACAATGAGCAGTTCTTC	CASSSRAGASYNEQFF	TRBV27	TRBJ2-1	.	TRBD2
TGCGCCAGCAGCTTGAGGGTCTCCTACGAGCAGTACTTC	CASSLRVSYEQYF	TRBV5-1	TRBJ2-7	.	.
TGTGCCAGCAGTTCCCCCAGCGAGGGGCATCCTCAAGAGACCCAGTACTTC	CASSSPSEGHPQETQYF	TRBV28	TRBJ2-5	.	.
TGTGCCAGCAGCGCGGACGGAGTCCCTTACGAGCAGTACTTC	CASSADGVPYEQYF	TRBV9	TRBJ2-7	.	.
TGTGCCAGCCAAGGGTCCAGTCACTATGGCTACACCTTC	CASQGSSHYGYTF	TRBV7-9	TRBJ1-2	.	.